These 11 T cell receptor beta chains came from one sample sequenced in a study of cytomegalovirus exposure and HLA in healthy donors listed by TCRdb under 2017. Libraries were constructed by the immunoSEQ multiplex PCR assay. The multiplex PCR relied on a mix of 60 forward primers for TCR Vbeta segments and 13 reverse primers for TCR Jbeta segments. As stored in TCRdb, this immuneACCESS dataset retains in-frame rearrangements with V and J assigned. A fraction of the clones does not appear; measured against another copy, unresolved V genes explain less than half of the discrepancy, and the remainder lacks a known reason. For this sample there are 110,000 to 150,000 clones; 60% to 80% appear just once. The biggest ten clones account for 1.5% to 2% of the sample. Sequenced: PBMCs. The source of these receptors is a woman in her 30s in good health and CMV-seronegative.

The rearrangement joins TRBV15 to TRBJ2-7, with 9 bases that match TRBD1. Trimming cost V 2 bases and J 9 bases; bases outside gene matches: 11. Germline CDR1 is LNHNV and CDR2 is YYDKDF (reference sequence). This CDR3 comprises 15 residues. The CDR3 DNA reads TGTGCCACCAGCAGAATACAGGGGGCCCCCCGCGGGCAGTACGTC. As protein: CATSRIQGAPRGQYV.

The CDR3 bases are TGTGCCAGCAGCAAAGGATTGGGAGGTATTCAGTACTTC. This translates into CASSKGLGGIQYF. The chain couples TRBV21-1 to TRBJ2-4; TRBD2 is the table's D call and was not checked against the DNA. TRBV21-1 is shown as a pseudogene. The CDR3 length is 13 residues.

CDR3 bases: TGTGCCAGCAGTTCTTTAAGCGGGACCCAAGAGACCCAGTACTTC. Its translation is CASSSLSGTQETQYF. The chain couples TRBV2 to TRBJ2-5, with 7 positions matching TRBD2. Germline V gene sequence: CDR1 SNHLY, CDR2 FYNNEI. The CDR3 loop spans 15 amino acids. V shed 5 bases and J 1 base; nucleotides not matched to a gene: 7.

This chain connects TRBV11-3 to TRBJ2-1, with D maybe TRBD2 (6 bases). V was cut by 1 base and J by 2 bases, with 12 bases left in between. CDR1 is SGHNT and CDR2 is YENEEA in the germline V gene. This CDR3 is 16 amino acids long. In nucleotides, the CDR3 is TGTGCCAGCAGCTTAGCGGGCGGGACCACCTACAATGAGCAGTTCTTC. It specifies CASSLAGGTTYNEQFF.

This clone was counted once. The rearrangement links TRBV6-5 to TRBJ2-3; D may be TRBD1 (5 bases). The CDR3 spans 14 residues. Trimming left V 0 bases short and J 6 bases short, with 10 bases between. CDR1 MNHEY and CDR2 SVGAGI come from the germline V gene. In DNA, the CDR3 is TGTGCCAGCAGTTACTCAGCAGGGTGGGATACGCAGTATTTT. Translating gives CASSYSAGWDTQYF.

This clone appeared a few times. The chain employs TRBV29-1 and TRBJ1-2, with 9 bases lining up with TRBD1. There are 12 residues in the CDR3. J gave up 3 bases and V 6 bases, and 2 bases lay outside the gene matches. CDR1 is SQVTM, CDR2 ANQGSEA, per germline. CDR3 sequence reads: CSVGDRDYGYTF. Written as DNA, the CDR3 is TGCAGCGTGGGGGACAGGGACTATGGCTACACCTTC.

The J gene is TRBJ2-3, the V gene TRBV7-2; D ambiguous. CDR1 is SGHTA and CDR2 is FQGNSA in the germline V gene. V was clipped by 5 bases and J by 2 bases, with 11 bases between them. The CDR3 contains 14 residues. The CDR3 DNA sequence: TGTGCCAGCAGCCTAAGCCCATACACAGATACGCAGTATTTT. Translation: CASSLSPYTDTQYF.

This clone was picked up one time. The rearrangement links TRBV18 to TRBJ2-3; perhaps TRBD1 as D (6 bases). Germline CDR1 KGHSH, CDR2 LQKENI. This CDR3 is built from 16 residues. V was trimmed by 3 bases and J by 3 bases, leaving 16 bases between them. CDR3 bases: TGTGCCAGCTCACCTACTATGGCACAGGGAACAGATACGCAGTATTTT. Amino acid sequence: CASSPTMAQGTDTQYF.

Regarding this clone: The sample contains more than one DNA sequence encoding this CDR3. The chain links TRBV2 to TRBJ1-5, with 7 bases aligning to TRBD1. From germline, CDR1 is SNHLY and CDR2 FYNNEI. The V and J ends lost 6 bases and 4 bases, in that order; junction bases with no gene match: 3. The CDR3 runs to 13 residues. The CDR3 bases are TGTGCCAGCAGGGGACAGTTAAATCAGCCCCAGCATTTT. Protein: CASRGQLNQPQHF.

In regard to this clone: Sequence at one end of the junction differs from germline and may be a read error. The V gene is TRBV7-7, the J gene TRBJ2-5; 8 bases are shared with TRBD2. Germline-derived CDR1 and CDR2 are SSHAT and FNYEAQ (reference sequence). CDR3 length equals 15 residues. CDR3 nucleotide sequence: TGTGCTAGCAGCCCCCTCGGGGGGGTCCAAGAGACCCAGTACTTC. This sequence encodes CASSPLGGVQETQYF.

This chain connects TRBV19 to TRBJ2-5, with 8 nucleotides matching TRBD2. Germline-derived CDR1 and CDR2 are LNHDA and SQIVND (reference sequence). The CDR3 covers 15 residues. Trimming at V came to 6 bases and at J to 4 bases, leaving 10 bases not matched to a gene. The CDR3 loop reads CASSPMSGRLETQYF. The CDR3 DNA follows: TGTGCCAGTAGCCCAATGAGCGGGAGATTAGAGACCCAGTACTTC.